This T cell receptor beta chain originates from a study of blood T cell repertoires in COVID-19. Study information: PBMCs, B-cell-depleted T cells, or T cells were the source of the cDNA or gDNA that made up the material.

Deletions cut 8 bases from V and 3 bases from J, with 17 bases between. The length of the CDR3 is 14 residues. Germline lookup yields CDR1 MNHEY and CDR2 SMNVEV (reference sequence). Measured with immunoSEQ multiplex PCR; TCRdb has only the in-frame clones, and not every one. The profile shows 110,000 to 150,000 clones, around 83% of them singletons. The chain recombines TRBV27 with TRBJ2-7, with D possibly matching TRBD2 (5 bases). The source material was peripheral blood. The sequence was obtained from a man aged 55-75 years with active or convalescent COVID-19. CDR3 in DNA: TGTGCCAGCCTTTTTCGGGGAAAATACTACGAGCAGTACGTC. This gives the protein CASLFRGKYYEQYV.